What follows is one T cell receptor beta chain and its context. The data were taken from a study of T cell responses to AZD1222 COVID-19 vaccine. The CDR3 is 14 amino acids. V dropped 4 bases and J dropped 5; count of bases not matched to a gene: 4. Germline CDR1 LGHNA, CDR2 YSLEER. The repertoire was sequenced with immunoSEQ multiplex PCR; TCRdb's copy has only in-frame clones and lacks some. This table holds 140,000 to 150,000 clones, under 95% found once. This chain links TRBV4-3 with TRBJ2-7; 11 nucleotides line up with TRBD1. The sequences come from peripheral blood, collected on day 0 of AZD1222 vaccination. This clonotype was sampled from an adult in good health. The CDR3 sequence: CASSPDRGLNEQYF. The CDR3 region has the DNA TGCGCCAGCAGCCCGGACAGGGGGCTAAACGAGCAGTACTTC.